These T cell receptor beta chains were read from a single sample in a study of OX40 agonist ivuxolimab in advanced cancers. Produced via immunoSEQ multiplex PCR; TCRdb's table is partial and in-frame only. The sample contains 70,000 to 85,000 clones, about 79% of which appear only once. The specimen was CD4+ or CD8+ T cells sorted from blood, collected in a trial of the OX40 agonist ivuxolimab. The receptors here all came from an adult with an advanced solid tumor such as melanoma, head and neck, liver or kidney cancer. CDR3s include the opening cysteine and the closing phenylalanine or tryptophan. The D gene is left open where the match is weak. Clone size, where shown, is once, few, many, or a class for clones that have expanded.

TRBJ1-1,TRBV4-3,.,.,CASSQALRDTEAFF,TGCGCCAGCAGCCAAGCCCTGAGGGACACTGAAGCTTTCTTT
TRBJ1-2,TRBV11-2,.,.,CASSLAQGSYGYTF,TGTGCCAGCAGCTTAGCGCAGGGTTCCTATGGCTACACCTTC
TRBJ1-2,TRBV7-9,.,.,CASSRTLGGLYYTF,TGTGCCAGCAGCCGGACCTTAGGAGGGCTCTACTACACCTTC
TRBJ1-1,TRBV19,.,TRBD1,CASTPNQGGVTTEAFF,TGTGCCAGTACCCCAAATCAGGGGGGAGTGACCACTGAAGCTTTCTTT
TRBJ1-1,TRBV29-1,.,.,CSVHKGRINTEAFF,TGCAGCGTCCATAAGGGACGGATTAACACTGAAGCTTTCTTT
TRBJ1-5,TRBV7-3,.,.,CASSLPEWDASRNQPQHF,TGTGCCAGCAGCTTACCTGAATGGGACGCCTCACGGAATCAGCCCCAGCATTTT
TRBJ1-2,TRBV6-5,.,.,CASSYDTYNYGYTF,TGTGCCAGCAGTTACGACACATATAACTATGGCTACACCTTC
TRBJ2-2,TRBV6-5,.,TRBD1,CASDRQGPNTGELFF,TGTGCCAGCGATAGACAGGGGCCAAATACCGGGGAGCTGTTTTTT
TRBJ2-2,TRBV11-2,.,.,CASSLAVGELFF,TGTGCCAGCAGCTTAGCAGTCGGGGAGCTGTTTTTT
TRBJ1-1,TRBV12-5,.,.,CASGQGLGREAFF,TGTGCTAGTGGTCAAGGACTCGGCCGAGAGGCTTTCTTT
TRBJ1-2,TRBV5-6,.,.,CASSREGGYYGYTF,TGTGCCAGCAGCCGCGAGGGAGGCTACTATGGCTACACCTTC
TRBJ1-1,TRBV6-4,.,TRBD1,CASSASDRENTEAFF,TGTGCCAGCAGTGCCTCGGACAGGGAGAACACTGAAGCTTTCTTT
TRBJ2-7,TRBV6-5,.,TRBD2,CASSYSITSGYEQYF,TGTGCCAGCAGTTACTCGATAACTAGCGGCTACGAGCAGTACTTC
TRBJ1-4,TRBV7-6,.,.,CASSKTQGREKLFF,TGTGCCAGCAGCAAAACGCAGGGTAGAGAAAAACTGTTTTTT
TRBJ2-3,TRBV7-2,.,.,CASRFDLDTQYF,TGTGCCAGCCGATTTGATTTGGATACGCAGTATTTT
TRBJ2-3,TRBV7-2,.,TRBD2,CASSPLSGGHLTDTQYF,TGTGCCAGCAGTCCTCTAAGCGGGGGGCACCTCACAGATACGCAGTATTTT
TRBJ1-3,TRBV5-1,.,.,CASGRDGVSGNTIYF,TGCGCCAGCGGAAGGGACGGAGTCTCTGGAAACACCATATATTTT
TRBJ2-7,TRBV14,.,TRBD2,CATGLAGAYEQYF,TGTGCCACCGGTCTAGCGGGGGCTTACGAGCAGTACTTC
TRBJ1-3,TRBV7-2,few,.,CASSERGAASGNTIYF,TGTGCCAGCAGCGAACGGGGGGCTGCCTCTGGAAACACCATATATTTT
TRBJ1-2,TRBV6-1,.,.,CASSPNYGYTF,TGTGCCAGCAGCCCTAACTATGGCTACACCTTC
TRBJ2-7,TRBV7-8,.,TRBD1,CASSSRDRLYEQYF,TGTGCCAGCAGCTCCCGGGACAGACTCTACGAGCAGTACTTC
TRBJ2-2,TRBV6-1,.,.,CASSEVLNPGSKLFF,TGTGCCAGCAGTGAAGTCCTCAACCCCGGATCCAAGCTGTTTTTT